A single sample is the source of the 23 T cell receptor beta chains below, sequenced in a study of T-cell reconstitution after alpha-beta-depleted transplantation in children. The TCRbeta library was prepared with unique molecular identifiers. TCRdb recomputed calls from the PCR reads with MiXCR, one row per CDR3 protein. This sample has about 980,000 distinct CDR3 sequences, with about 29% found just once. Sequences were derived from PBMCs, mostly from graft donor cells, sampled 360 days after TCRalphabeta/CD19-depleted stem cell transplant. Receptor source: a boy in the first two years of life who had a stem cell transplant for SCID, so the T cells may come from the graft donor.

This clonotype was picked up many times. The chain recombines TRBV27 with TRBJ2-1, with 9 bases lining up with TRBD1. V dropped 5 bases and J dropped 9; count of bases not matched to a gene: 14. CDR3 length: 16 residues. Per the germline V gene, CDR1 is MNHEY and CDR2 is SMNVEV (reference sequence). The CDR3 nucleotides read TGTGCCAGCAGTCCGGGACAGGGAATAGGTTGGAGTGAGCAGTTCTTC. This codes for CASSPGQGIGWSEQFF.

J is TRBJ2-3 and V is TRBV24-1, with D perhaps TRBD1 or TRBD2 (6 bases each). The germline V and J ends were trimmed by 5 bases and 6 bases, with 17 bases remaining between them. Germline V gene lookup returns CDR1 KGHDR and CDR2 SFDVKD. There are 15 residues in the CDR3. CDR3 nucleotide sequence: TGTGCCACCAGTGCCGTTGTTGGGGGGCCGGATACGCAGTATTTT. It specifies CATSAVVGGPDTQYF.

This clonotype occurred once. The chain carries TRBV5-1 and TRBJ1-1, with a weak D call TRBD1 (6 bases). The V and J ends lost 3 bases and 10 bases respectively, with 10 bases between them. Germline V gene sequence: CDR1 SGHRS, CDR2 YFSETQ. This CDR3 is 11 amino acids long. CDR3 region: CASSSGGGAFF. CDR3 coding DNA: TGCGCCAGCAGCTCGGGAGGGGGAGCTTTCTTT.

In its sample, this clonotype was seen a few times. CDR3 protein: CASSQGQVGEKLFF. CDR3 DNA: TGTGCCAGCAGCCAAGGACAGGTTGGAGAAAAACTGTTTTTT. The genes are TRBV5-5 and TRBJ1-4, with 7 bases lining up with TRBD1. This CDR3 region has 14 residues. Germline-derived CDR1 and CDR2 are SGHKS and YYEKEE (reference sequence). J was trimmed by 8 bases and V by 4 bases; bases with no gene match: 8.

This clonotype appeared a few times. The gene calls are TRBV15 and TRBJ2-1, with 8 bases aligning to TRBD1. This CDR3 is 15 amino acids long. In germline, CDR1 is LNHNV, CDR2 YYDKDF (reference sequence). The ends lost 0 bases at V and 7 bases at J; junction bases unmatched: 5. The CDR3 is CATSREGQVTNEQFF. DNA for the CDR3: TGTGCCACCAGCAGAGAGGGACAGGTTACTAATGAGCAGTTCTTC.

This clonotype was observed a few times. This rearrangement joins TRBV19 to TRBJ2-7, with TRBD2 as a possible D gene (6 bases). The CDR3 has 13 amino acids. V lost 4 bases and J lost 7, with 14 bases in between. CDR1 is LNHDA and CDR2 is SQIVND in the germline V gene (reference sequence). Here the CDR3 reads CASSTGLPDEQYF. The CDR3 region has the DNA TGTGCCAGTAGTACGGGACTTCCCGATGAGCAGTACTTC.

There are a few counts of this clonotype. The chain links TRBV25-1 to TRBJ2-1, with a tentative D call TRBD1 (5 bases). V was clipped by 5 bases and J by 5 bases, with 10 bases between them. There are 13 residues in the CDR3. Germline CDR1 is MGHDK and CDR2 is SYGVNS. CDR3 in amino acids: CASSSTDNNEQFF. The CDR3 DNA is TGTGCCAGCAGTTCGACAGACAACAATGAGCAGTTCTTC.

The chain employs TRBV25-1 and TRBJ2-3; TRBD2 is a possible D gene (5 bases). V lost 5 bases and J 2 bases, leaving 17 bases between the germline ends. Germline CDR1 and CDR2: MGHDK and SYGVNS. The CDR3 is 16 residues long. CDR3 coding DNA: TGTGCCAGCAGTAAACCCGGGAAAAAGAACACAGATACGCAGTATTTT. Amino acid sequence: CASSKPGKKNTDTQYF.

The rearrangement uses TRBV12-3 or TRBV12-4 and TRBJ1-2; 7 bases match TRBD1. The CDR3 consists of 13 residues. The V gene end was trimmed by 5 bases and the J gene end by 8 bases; junction bases not matched to a gene: 8. DNA of the CDR3: TGTGCCAGCAGTCCGACAGGGTCTAGGGGCTACACCTTC. Amino acid sequence: CASSPTGSRGYTF.

This clonotype has more than one count but fewer than ten. This chain uses TRBV5-6 with TRBJ2-3; 7 bases match TRBD1. Germline V gene lookup returns CDR1 SGHDT and CDR2 YYEEEE. J gave up 1 base and V 3 bases, and 5 bases lay outside the gene matches. There are 15 residues in the CDR3. The DNA for the CDR3 is TGTGCCAGCAGCTGGTCGACAGGGCGCACAGATACGCAGTATTTT. Translated: CASSWSTGRTDTQYF.

There are a few counts of this clonotype. The chain combines TRBV12-3 or TRBV12-4 with TRBJ1-2, with a weak D call TRBD1 (6 bases). The CDR3 runs to 15 residues. V was cut by 5 bases and J by 4 bases, with 17 bases left in between. CDR3 nucleotides: TGTGCCAGCAGTGTTGAACAGGGTTTAGGCTATGGCTACACCTTC. It yields the protein CASSVEQGLGYGYTF.

This clonotype was observed a few times. The chain combines TRBV20-1 with TRBJ2-3, with 7 bases aligning to TRBD1. Germline V gene sequence: CDR1 DFQATT, CDR2 SNEGSKA (reference sequence). V lost 3 bases to trimming and J lost 1 base; unmatched junction nucleotides: 4. The CDR3 has 14 amino acids. The CDR3 here is CSASRQGGTDTQYF. CDR3 DNA sequence: TGCAGTGCTAGCCGACAGGGAGGCACAGATACGCAGTATTTT.

This clonotype turned up a few times. The rearrangement joins TRBV5-1 to TRBJ1-5; no clear D. Trimming removed 0 bases at V and 5 bases at J, with 6 bases between. The CDR3 contains 13 residues. Germline V lookup: CDR1 SGHRS, CDR2 YFSETQ. In DNA form, the CDR3 reads TGCGCCAGCAGCTTGGGGGTGCATCAGCCCCAGCATTTT. It encodes CASSLGVHQPQHF.

The genes are TRBV11-3 and TRBJ2-7, with 15 bases aligning to TRBD2. V was pared by 2 bases and J by 4 bases, with 6 bases of the junction left unmatched. The CDR3 is 17 residues long. CDR1 is SGHNT and CDR2 is YENEEA in the germline V gene. This chain's CDR3 is CASSLIGTSGGKYEQYF. CDR3 nucleotide sequence: TGTGCCAGCAGCTTAATCGGGACTAGCGGGGGGAAGTACGAGCAGTACTTC.

In its sample, this clonotype was seen many times. This chain uses TRBV5-1 with TRBJ2-2; 8 nucleotides agree with TRBD1. The CDR3 consists of 15 residues. Germline CDR1 is SGHRS and CDR2 is YFSETQ. The ends lost 4 bases at V and 1 base at J; junction bases unmatched: 3. The CDR3 DNA reads as TGCGCCAGCAGCCCAGGACAGGGGAACACCGGGGAGCTGTTTTTT. Residues: CASSPGQGNTGELFF.

This clonotype was picked up a small number of times. The J gene is TRBJ2-7, the V gene TRBV7-2; D is perhaps TRBD1 or TRBD2 (5 bases each). The V gene's germline CDR1 is SGHTA and CDR2 FQGNSA. The CDR3 totals 15 residues. The V gene lost 5 bases and the J gene lost 1 base, with 15 bases spanning the gap. CDR3 nucleotide sequence: TGTGCCAGCAGCCCACCTCGGGGACGGTCCTACGAGCAGTACTTC. This translates into CASSPPRGRSYEQYF. Together with reference TRBV7-2 and TRBJ2-7, the CDR3 gives the full variable domain: GAGVSQSPSNKVTEKGKDVELRCDPISGHTALYWYRQSLGQGLEFLIYFQGNSAPDKSGLPSDRFSAERTGGSVSTLTIQRTQQEDSAVYLCASSPPRGRSYEQYFGPGTRLTVT.

The chain links TRBV7-2 to TRBJ2-2, with D unresolved. This CDR3 has 17 residues. The germline CDR1 and CDR2 sequences are SGHTA and FQGNSA. V lost 4 bases to trimming and J lost 0 bases, with 15 bases between them. CDR3 sequence reads: CASSSTPYYTNTGELFF. The DNA of the CDR3 is TGTGCCAGCAGCTCCACACCTTACTATACGAACACCGGGGAGCTGTTTTTT.

The table lists this clonotype with a few counts. The chain recombines TRBV12-3 or TRBV12-4 with TRBJ2-1; D is uncertain. V lost 8 bases, J lost 5 bases, and 10 bases lay in between. CDR3 length equals 12 residues. The CDR3 nucleotides are TGTGCCAGCGGTAGTCCTAACAATGAGCAGTTCTTC. This codes for CASGSPNNEQFF.

This clonotype was detected many times. The V call is TRBV20-1, the J call TRBJ2-3; the D is unclear. The CDR3 extends over 14 amino acids. Germline-derived CDR1 and CDR2 are DFQATT and SNEGSKA (reference sequence). V was shortened by 3 bases and J by 0 bases, with 10 bases between the two germline ends. CDR3 region: CSASVVTSTDTQYF. The CDR3, as DNA: TGCAGTGCTAGTGTAGTGACTAGCACAGATACGCAGTATTTT.

This clonotype turned up a few times. The chain has TRBV28 and TRBJ2-1, with TRBD2 matching over 7 bases. In germline, CDR1 is MDHEN, CDR2 SYDVKM. The CDR3 sequence is 14 residues long. V shed 5 bases, J shed 6 bases, and the junction held 7 bases outside the gene matches. The CDR3 region has the DNA TGTGCCAGCAGTATAGGGCTAGCGGCCAATGAGCAGTTCTTC. It specifies CASSIGLAANEQFF.

This clonotype has just a few counts. The CDR3 here is CSATTGTSGTDTQYF. CDR3 bases: TGCAGTGCTACTACCGGGACTAGCGGCACAGATACGCAGTATTTT. The V call is TRBV20-1, the J call TRBJ2-3; 10 bases line up with TRBD2. The CDR3 loop spans 15 amino acids. Per the germline V gene, CDR1 is DFQATT and CDR2 is SNEGSKA (reference sequence). The junction had 5 bases not matched to a gene; V was cut back by 4 bases and J by 1 base.

V and J are TRBV7-6 and TRBJ2-3, with D tentatively TRBD1 or TRBD2 (6 bases each). There are 17 residues in the CDR3. Trimming shortened V by 3 bases and J by 3 bases, and 19 bases separated the two germline ends. The germline CDR1 and CDR2 sequences are SGHVS and FNYEAQ. This chain's CDR3 is CASSFPPEGGLTDTQYF. The CDR3 nucleotides read TGTGCCAGCAGCTTCCCCCCAGAGGGGGGCCTTACAGATACGCAGTATTTT. The whole variable domain, filled in from reference TRBV7-6 and TRBJ2-3, reads GAGVSQSPRYKVTKRGQDVALRCDPISGHVSLYWYRQALGQGPEFLTYFNYEAQQDKSGLPNDRFSAERPEGSISTLTIQRTEQRDSAMYRCASSFPPEGGLTDTQYFGPGTRLTVL.

The V call is TRBV7-9, the J call TRBJ2-5; TRBD1 matches at 7 bases. This CDR3 has 16 residues. The germline V gene has CDR1 SEHNR and CDR2 FQNEAQ (reference sequence). The junction had 9 bases not matched to a gene; V was cut back by 2 bases and J by 3 bases. The CDR3 DNA follows: TGTGCCAGCAGCTTATTAGCTCTACAGGGGAAAGAGACCCAGTACTTC. This codes for CASSLLALQGKETQYF.